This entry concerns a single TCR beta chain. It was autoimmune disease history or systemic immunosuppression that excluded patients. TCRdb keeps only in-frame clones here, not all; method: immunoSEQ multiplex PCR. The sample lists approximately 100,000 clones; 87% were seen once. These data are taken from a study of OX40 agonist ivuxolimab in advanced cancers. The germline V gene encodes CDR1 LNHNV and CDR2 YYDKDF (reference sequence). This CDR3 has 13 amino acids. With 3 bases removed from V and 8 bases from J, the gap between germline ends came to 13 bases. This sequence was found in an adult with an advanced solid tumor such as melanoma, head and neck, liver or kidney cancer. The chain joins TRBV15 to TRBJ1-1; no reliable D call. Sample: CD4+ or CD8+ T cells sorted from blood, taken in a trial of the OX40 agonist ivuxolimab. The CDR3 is CATSSPRLTEAFF. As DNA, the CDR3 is TGTGCCACCAGCAGCCCTCGCCTGACAGAAGCTTTCTTT.